Sequencing of this TCR beta chain was carried out in a study of graft-versus-host responses after intestinal transplantation. About the research overall: The whole recipient group had anti-thymocyte globulin induction followed by tacrolimus and steroids for around 3 years.

Graft specimens yielded both intraepithelial and lamina propria lymphocytes. The trim removed 3 bases at V and 2 bases at J, leaving 7 bases unmatched. This CDR3 spans 16 amino acids. Germline V gene sequence: CDR1 SGDLS, CDR2 YYNGEE. Using immunoSEQ multiplex PCR, the repertoire was profiled, and TCRdb retains in-frame clones only, with some absent. This table has 9,500 to 15,000 clones, roughly 77% appearing once. General study findings and limits: GvH clonotypes were identified within recipient marrow, with a subset emerging first in ileum or blood. Peak GvH clone levels in circulation were associated with early post-transplant HvG declines.

This clone was seen a few times. Its antigen is as yet unknown. This sequence originates from a human patient who received an intestinal transplant, so some T cells may come from the graft donor. The source material was ileum tissue, sampled less than 150 days after intestinal transplantation. The rearrangement links TRBV9 to TRBJ2-3; 9 positions match TRBD2. The CDR3 nucleotides read TGTGCCAGCAGCGGGCCTAGCGGGGAGTTCACAGATACGCAGTATTTT. Residues: CASSGPSGEFTDTQYF.